The 32 T cell receptor beta chains listed next were all sequenced from one sample in a study of OX40 agonist ivuxolimab in advanced cancers. Library preparation employed the immunoSEQ multiplex PCR assay. The table was pulled from immuneACCESS by TCRdb, which kept in-frame rearrangements only. Such tables lose some clones; where checked, under half of the loss comes from unresolved V genes, and the rest has no known cause. In this sample the table shows tens of thousands of clones, around 84% of which occur a single time. The biggest ten clones account for roughly 12% of the sample. The input for sequencing was CD4+ or CD8+ T cells sorted from blood, taken in a trial of the OX40 agonist ivuxolimab. The receptors derive from an adult with an advanced solid tumor such as melanoma, head and neck, liver or kidney cancer.

This chain connects TRBV6-5 to TRBJ1-2; D gene unclear. Germline loops: CDR1 MNHEY, CDR2 SVGAGI. V was trimmed by 6 bases and J by 6 bases, leaving 8 bases between them. There are 11 residues in the CDR3. The CDR3 coding sequence is TGTGCCAGCAGGGCCCTTAATGGCTACACCTTC. Translated: CASRALNGYTF.

V and J are TRBV13 and TRBJ2-4; 10 bases are a match to TRBD1. Germline loops: CDR1 PRHDT, CDR2 FYEKMQ (reference sequence). J gave up 2 bases and V 1 base, and 5 bases lay outside the gene matches. This CDR3 has 17 residues. The CDR3 sequence is CASSLDGTGDPKNIQYF. The CDR3 DNA is TGTGCCAGCAGCTTAGACGGGACAGGGGATCCCAAAAACATTCAGTACTTC.

The V gene is TRBV30, the J gene TRBJ2-6, with 7 bases that match TRBD1. Losses at the gene ends were 2 bases for V and 0 bases for J; bases not matched to a gene: 13. Germline CDR1 GTSNPN, CDR2 SVGIG (reference sequence). The CDR3 has 19 residues. CDR3: CAWSLRRDRGFSGANVLTF. The CDR3 region has the DNA TGTGCCTGGAGTCTTCGACGGGACAGAGGTTTCTCTGGGGCCAACGTCCTGACTTTC.

The V and J genes are TRBV28 and TRBJ2-5; D may match TRBD1 or TRBD2 (6 bases each). The CDR3 sequence is 13 residues long. Germline values: CDR1 MDHEN, CDR2 SYDVKM. With 5 bases removed from V and 5 bases from J, the gap between germline ends came to 12 bases. CDR3 coding DNA: TGTGCCAGCAGTGCTGGGGGGCGGGAGACCCAGTACTTC. Amino acid sequence: CASSAGGRETQYF. Supplemented by reference TRBV28 and TRBJ2-5, the full variable domain reads DVKVTQSSRYLVKRTGEKVFLECVQDMDHENMFWYRQDPGLGLRLIYFSYDVKMKEKGDIPEGYSVSREKKERFSLILESASTNQTSMYLCASSAGGRETQYFGPGTRLLVL.

This sequence joins TRBV16 and TRBJ1-5; no clear D gene. This CDR3 has 15 residues. Trimming pared 1 base from V and 4 bases from J, leaving 11 bases between. CDR1 and CDR2 (germline): KGHSY, FQNENV. This chain's CDR3 is CASSQLMGGNQPQHF. Written as DNA, the CDR3 is TGTGCCAGCAGCCAATTGATGGGAGGGAATCAGCCCCAGCATTTT.

This chain connects TRBV9 to TRBJ1-4, with D possibly being TRBD1 (5 bases). The germline CDR1 and CDR2 sequences are SGDLS and YYNGEE. V was shortened by 3 bases and J by 3 bases, with 15 bases between the two germline ends. CDR3 length: 16 amino acids. CDR3 residues: CASSASAGDSNEKLFF. DNA for the CDR3: TGTGCCAGCAGCGCCTCCGCCGGGGACTCTAATGAAAAACTGTTTTTT.

The chain combines TRBV28 with TRBJ2-7, with TRBD2 identical over 14 bases. The CDR3 runs 16 residues. Germline V gives CDR1 MDHEN, CDR2 SYDVKM. V lost 9 bases and J lost 5; bases outside the gene matches: 12. CDR3 coding DNA: TGTGCCAGTATGGGGACTAGCGGGAGAAGTCGCGACGAGCAGTACTTC. The encoded protein is CASMGTSGRSRDEQYF.

There are a few counts of this clone. This chain connects TRBV30 to TRBJ2-7, with D perhaps given as TRBD1 or TRBD2 (5 bases each). Germline assignment: CDR1 GTSNPN and CDR2 SVGIG (reference sequence). Trimming removed 0 bases at V and 2 bases at J, with 11 bases between. CDR3 length: 14 residues. Here the CDR3 DNA reads TGTGCCTGGAGTGTAGGTCAGGGAGCCTACGAGCAGTACTTC. Amino acids: CAWSVGQGAYEQYF.

The chain recombines TRBV4-1 with TRBJ2-1; possible D gene TRBD2, 6 bases. CDR1 MGHRA and CDR2 YSYEKL come from the germline V gene. The CDR3 runs 14 residues. V lost 0 bases to trimming and J lost 9 bases, with 12 bases between them. CDR3 residues: CASSQDSAGGEQFF. The CDR3 nucleotides are TGCGCCAGCAGCCAAGATTCGGCCGGGGGTGAGCAGTTCTTC.

The rearrangement uses TRBV11-1 and TRBJ1-1; D unclear. Per the germline V gene, CDR1 is SGHAT and CDR2 is FQDESV (reference sequence). This CDR3 has 14 residues. V dropped 6 bases and J dropped 0 bases, with 11 bases sitting between them. CDR3 bases: TGTGCCAGCAGTGTCGGAGCTATGAACACTGAAGCTTTCTTT. Translation gives CASSVGAMNTEAFF.

The V gene is TRBV4-1, the J gene TRBJ2-1; D assignment may be TRBD1 or TRBD2 (5 bases each). The CDR3 has 15 residues. From germline, CDR1 is MGHRA and CDR2 YSYEKL. The V end lost 1 base, the J end lost 5 bases, and 12 bases lay between the germline ends. The CDR3 DNA sequence: TGCGCCAGCAGCCAAGGAGGGACGCGAAACAATGAGCAGTTCTTC. This sequence encodes CASSQGGTRNNEQFF.

The chain has TRBV5-6 and TRBJ2-3; 10 bases are a match to TRBD2. V was pared by 0 bases and J by 9 bases, with 4 bases of the junction left unmatched. The germline V gene has CDR1 SGHDT and CDR2 YYEEEE. This CDR3 is built from 14 residues. CDR3 residues: CASSLGLAGPTQYF. Written as DNA, the CDR3 is TGTGCCAGCAGCTTGGGACTAGCGGGCCCCACGCAGTATTTT.

The chain carries TRBV6-6 and TRBJ1-2; D is perhaps TRBD1 (5 bases). The length of the CDR3 is 13 residues. Deletions cut 4 bases from V and 8 bases from J, with 14 bases between. In germline, CDR1 is MNHNY, CDR2 SVGAGI (reference sequence). CDR3 amino acids: CASSSPQGAGYTF. CDR3 nucleotides: TGTGCCAGCAGTTCCCCCCAAGGGGCCGGCTACACCTTC.

This clone has more than one count but fewer than ten. J is TRBJ1-5 and V is TRBV19; D gene ambiguous. The CDR3 loop spans 15 amino acids. CDR1 LNHDA and CDR2 SQIVND come from the germline V gene (reference sequence). Trimming cost V 2 bases and J 0 bases, with 8 bases left between them. The CDR3 protein is CASSITQYSNQPQHF. In nucleotides, the CDR3 is TGTGCCAGTAGTATAACCCAGTATAGCAATCAGCCCCAGCATTTT.

The chain has TRBV2 and TRBJ1-1; the D is unclear. Trimming took off 2 bases at V and 0 bases at J, with 10 bases between the two ends. This CDR3 comprises 15 residues. CDR1 and CDR2 (germline): SNHLY, FYNNEI. The chain's CDR3 is CASSEYRGVNTEAFF. The CDR3 nucleotides read TGTGCCAGCAGTGAATATCGGGGAGTGAACACTGAAGCTTTCTTT.

This clone was seen just once. The CDR3 nucleotides read TGTGCCAGCAGCTTAGCATGGACAGGGACCCGATCGCGCACCGGGGAGCTGTTTTTT. Its translation: CASSLAWTGTRSRTGELFF. The chain carries TRBV7-9 and TRBJ2-2; 8 nucleotides agree with TRBD1. CDR1 is SEHNR, CDR2 FQNEAQ, per germline (reference sequence). The CDR3 has 19 residues. The J segment lost 4 bases and the V segment lost 0 bases, leaving 13 bases of the junction unmatched.

This clone appeared once. The rearrangement joins TRBV5-6 to TRBJ2-3; 10 bases match TRBD2. Germline CDR1 is SGHDT and CDR2 is YYEEEE. V gave up 0 bases and J gave up 7 bases; unmatched junction bases: 14. The CDR3 is made up of 18 amino acids. The CDR3, as DNA: TGTGCCAGCAGCTTGGAAGCTAGCGGGGGCGACAAAGGTTATACGCAGTATTTT. Translation: CASSLEASGGDKGYTQYF.

The rearrangement uses TRBV27 and TRBJ1-4; maybe TRBD1 (5 bases). This CDR3 is built from 14 residues. Germline lookup yields CDR1 MNHEY and CDR2 SMNVEV (reference sequence). V lost 5 bases and J lost 8, with 15 bases in between. The CDR3 spells CASSGPGTSEKLFF. The CDR3 DNA follows: TGTGCCAGCAGTGGCCCCGGGACGTCCGAAAAACTGTTTTTT. Full variable domain (remainder filled in from reference TRBV27 and TRBJ1-4): EAQVTQNPRYLITVTGKKLTVTCSQNMNHEYMSWYRQDPGLGLRQIYYSMNVEVTDKGDVPEGYKVSRKEKRNFPLILESPSPNQTSLYFCASSGPGTSEKLFFGSGTQLSVL.

The V call is TRBV5-5, the J call TRBJ2-7, with D maybe TRBD1 (6 bases). This CDR3 is built from 12 residues. Germline CDR1 reads SGHKS; CDR2 reads YYEKEE (reference sequence). Trimming removed 2 bases from V and 4 bases from J, with 7 bases in between. The CDR3 DNA reads as TGTGCCAGCAGCTTACAGGGATACGAGCAGTACTTC. It translates to CASSLQGYEQYF.

This clone occurred once. The rearrangement links TRBV2 to TRBJ2-3; D is ambiguous. CDR1 and CDR2 from the germline V gene are SNHLY and FYNNEI. This CDR3 is built from 9 residues. Trimming took 7 bases from V and 4 from J, leaving 0 bases between them. CDR3 in amino acids: CASTDTQYF. DNA of the CDR3: TGTGCCAGCACAGATACGCAGTATTTT.

The chain employs TRBV2 and TRBJ2-7, with D possibly TRBD2 on 6 matching bases. The CDR3 contains 15 residues. The germline V gene has CDR1 SNHLY and CDR2 FYNNEI. Trimming took off 7 bases at V and 2 bases at J, with 18 bases between the two ends. This CDR3 reads CASTDHQGLTYEQYF. CDR3 DNA sequence: TGTGCCAGCACCGACCACCAGGGACTCACCTACGAGCAGTACTTC. Full variable domain (missing parts from reference TRBV2 and TRBJ2-7): EPEVTQTPSHQVTQMGQEVILRCVPISNHLYFYWYRQILGQKVEFLVSFYNNEISEKSEIFDDQFSVERPDGSNFTLKIRSTKLEDSAMYFCASTDHQGLTYEQYFGPGTRLTVT.

The rearrangement links TRBV19 to TRBJ1-5; 9 nucleotides line up with TRBD1. CDR3 size: 18 residues. The germline V gene encodes CDR1 LNHDA and CDR2 SQIVND (reference sequence). With V trimmed by 5 bases and J by 0 bases, 11 bases remained unmatched. CDR3 sequence reads: CASSPYSWDRDSNQPQHF. CDR3 coding DNA: TGTGCCAGTAGTCCTTATAGTTGGGACAGGGATAGCAATCAGCCCCAGCATTTT.

The chain has TRBV2 and TRBJ1-3, with a tentative D call TRBD1 (5 bases). Germline V gene data show CDR1 as SNHLY and CDR2 as FYNNEI. The length of the CDR3 is 14 residues. The ends were cut back, 6 bases at V and 7 bases at J, with 16 bases in the middle. CDR3 region: CASSQGGNPNTIYF. CDR3 coding DNA: TGTGCCAGCAGCCAGGGCGGAAATCCCAACACCATATATTTT. Supplemented by reference TRBV2 and TRBJ1-3, the full variable domain reads EPEVTQTPSHQVTQMGQEVILRCVPISNHLYFYWYRQILGQKVEFLVSFYNNEISEKSEIFDDQFSVERPDGSNFTLKIRSTKLEDSAMYFCASSQGGNPNTIYFGEGSWLTVV.

The rearrangement uses TRBV19 and TRBJ1-2, with D unclear. Germline assignment: CDR1 LNHDA and CDR2 SQIVND (reference sequence). The CDR3 has 15 residues. V lost 1 base and J lost 2, with 11 bases in between. The CDR3 bases are TGTGCCAGTAGTATAGGAAGGACGGAGAACTATGGCTACACCTTC. It codes for CASSIGRTENYGYTF. Filled out from reference TRBV19 and TRBJ1-2, the complete variable domain reads DGGITQSPKYLFRKEGQNVTLSCEQNLNHDAMYWYRQDPGQGLRLIYYSQIVNDFQKGDIAEGYSVSREKKESFPLTVTSAQKNPTAFYLCASSIGRTENYGYTFGSGTRLTVV.

The chain couples TRBV7-7 to TRBJ2-5; TRBD2 aligns across 9 bases. This CDR3 region has 17 residues. Germline V lookup: CDR1 SSHAT, CDR2 FNYEAQ (reference sequence). V was clipped by 5 bases and J by 3 bases; unmatched bases: 13. CDR3 region: CASSPGGSGRPEETQYF. The CDR3, as DNA: TGTGCCAGCAGCCCGGGGGGAAGCGGGAGGCCCGAAGAGACCCAGTACTTC.

V and J are TRBV5-1 and TRBJ2-5, with 10 bases lining up with TRBD1. Looked up from germline, CDR1 is SGHRS and CDR2 is YFSETQ. This CDR3 comprises 16 residues. With V trimmed by 0 bases and J by 5 bases, 7 bases remained unmatched. The CDR3 here is CASSLATSTGGETQYF. DNA for the CDR3: TGCGCCAGCAGCTTGGCGACGTCGACAGGGGGCGAGACCCAGTACTTC.

This chain uses TRBV27 with TRBJ2-5; 10 bases map to TRBD1. V lost 5 bases to trimming and J lost 2 bases; unmatched junction nucleotides: 8. The germline CDR1 and CDR2 sequences are MNHEY and SMNVEV (reference sequence). This CDR3 comprises 16 residues. The CDR3 region has the DNA TGTGCCAGCAGTCGCCTCGGGACAGGGGTACAAGAGACCCAGTACTTC. Protein sequence: CASSRLGTGVQETQYF.

The rearrangement links TRBV4-3 to TRBJ2-7; D possibly corresponds to TRBD1 (5 bases). Germline assignment: CDR1 LGHNA and CDR2 YSLEER. This CDR3 contains 14 residues. The V gene lost 0 bases and the J gene lost 3 bases, with 9 bases spanning the gap. DNA for the CDR3: TGCGCCAGCAGCCAAGATCCACAGGTCTACGAGCAGTACTTC. As protein: CASSQDPQVYEQYF.

The V and J genes are TRBV7-9 and TRBJ1-2, with 8 bases identical to TRBD1. With 8 bases clipped from V and 3 bases from J, the junction kept 5 bases outside the gene matches. This CDR3 has 13 amino acids. Germline assignment: CDR1 SEHNR and CDR2 FQNEAQ (reference sequence). The CDR3 sequence: CASRTGSDYGYTF. In DNA, the CDR3 is TGTGCCAGCCGGACAGGGAGTGACTATGGCTACACCTTC.

Only one count was recorded for this clone. This sequence joins TRBV4-1 and TRBJ2-3; 10 bases match TRBD2. Unmatched junction bases numbered 13, after V lost 3 bases and J lost 4 bases. Germline assignment: CDR1 MGHRA and CDR2 YSYEKL. CDR3 size: 18 residues. The CDR3 region is CASSQGRLAGDLADTQYF. The CDR3 DNA reads as TGCGCCAGCAGCCAGGGGAGGCTAGCGGGAGATCTTGCAGATACGCAGTATTTT.

Turning to this clone: Other DNA sequences in this specimen translate into the identical CDR3. This sequence joins TRBV7-2 and TRBJ2-1; 10 bases align to TRBD2. There are 15 residues in the CDR3. The germline CDR1 and CDR2 sequences are SGHTA and FQGNSA. V lost 5 bases and J lost 2; bases outside the gene matches: 3. CDR3 residues: CASSATSGPYNEQFF. CDR3 coding DNA: TGTGCCAGCAGCGCGACTAGCGGGCCCTACAATGAGCAGTTCTTC. Drawing the rest from reference TRBV7-2 and TRBJ2-1, the complete variable domain is GAGVSQSPSNKVTEKGKDVELRCDPISGHTALYWYRQSLGQGLEFLIYFQGNSAPDKSGLPSDRFSAERTGGSVSTLTIQRTQQEDSAVYLCASSATSGPYNEQFFGPGTRLTVL.

V and J are TRBV13 and TRBJ2-1, with 14 bases aligning to TRBD2. This CDR3 region has 16 residues. Germline CDR1 PRHDT, CDR2 FYEKMQ (reference sequence). J gave up 7 bases and V 4 bases, and 6 bases lay outside the gene matches. In nucleotides, the CDR3 is TGTGCCAGCAGCTCGGGACTAGCGGGAGCTCGTAATGAGCAGTTCTTC. The encoded protein is CASSSGLAGARNEQFF.